The sequence of this TCR beta chain was determined in a study of blood T cell repertoires in COVID-19. The table came from immunoSEQ multiplex PCR; TCRdb's copy has only in-frame clones and leaves some out. The sample consists of about 400,000 clones, roughly 90% of them appearing once. The V end lost 0 bases, the J end lost 0 bases, and 10 bases lay between the germline ends. CDR3 length: 16 residues. Germline V CDR1 and CDR2: SGHRS, YFSETQ. With respect to this clone: Other nucleotide sequences in the sample specify the same CDR3.

The specimen sequenced was PBMCs or T cells enriched from blood (not recorded which). This sequence originates from a woman aged 40-49 years with acute COVID-19. The chain has TRBV5-1 and TRBJ1-3, with D perhaps matching TRBD1 (5 bases). The CDR3 loop reads CASSLEGLSSGNTIYF. DNA for the CDR3: TGCGCCAGCAGCTTGGAGGGGTTGAGCTCTGGAAACACCATATATTTT.